Listed below are T cell receptor beta chains from one sample, sequenced in a study of cytomegalovirus exposure and HLA in healthy donors. Sequencing used immunoSEQ multiplex PCR; TCRdb keeps in-frame clones, though not all of them. Counted here are 85,000 to 100,000 clones, around four fifths occurring once; the ten biggest clones make up under 4%. The source material was PBMCs. These receptors were obtained from a female donor in good health and CMV-seropositive. The CDR3 runs from the conserved cysteine through the conserved F or W.

v_gene,CDR3aa
TRBV11-2,CASSEGQGSFYEQYF
TRBV7-9,CASSSTGQGLYEQFF
TRBV13,CASSLEATWTSGGEEQYF
TRBV5-3,CARSKELQGAGTGANVLTF
TRBV10-2,CASSESARAPLHF
TRBV5-6,CASSLPGTGGYEQYF
TRBV11-2,CASSLAGVEQFF
TRBV9,CASSVGGRQLSSGNTIYF
TRBV4-2,CASSQDGAGSYEQYF
TRBV4-2,CASSPTPQYSGNTIYF
TRBV9,CASSNGVRTDEQYF
TRBV5-6,CASTSTGRTYNEQFF
TRBV12-5,CASGILLTVNINQPQHF
TRBV7-9,CASSLRRLAGVDEQFF
TRBV27,CASTVSGTVTSGYTF
TRBV18,CASSASGGGNTIYF
TRBV6-6,CATRDLAGQETQYF
TRBV9,CASSVDGVEAFF
TRBV6-1,CASTRAVNTEAFF
TRBV10-3,CAISETQAIQQRDGYTF
TRBV19,CASSISTADTQYF
TRBV21-1,CASSTSGGRETQYF
TRBV30,CAWSLGQGDQPQHF
TRBV7-2,CASSLRGTGGEKLFF
TRBV18,CASSPTSGSYEQYF
TRBV4-1,CASSPGQSNTEAFF
TRBV7-3,CPSSSKRGSYNEQFF
TRBV30,CAWSGGGDHTGELFF
TRBV27,CASSYRDSPYNEQFF
TRBV6-5,CASSIQGAYEQYF
TRBV27,CASRLTSEVYEQYF
TRBV7-2,CASSLRGTSYEQYF
TRBV14,CASSREGRQGHYEQYF
TRBV6-6,CASSYSTVEVAETQYF
TRBV19,CASSIAFAGELFF
TRBV11-2,CASSLVVGASGYTF
TRBV5-1,CASTGTVGADTQYF
TRBV9,CASSVGSQDNQPQHF
TRBV28,CASSFSLDSGSIAEQYF
TRBV29-1,CSVEERLAGVGTQYF
TRBV5-6,CASSLGQANYGYTF
TRBV5-6,CASSLRGMGNTEAFF
TRBV28,CASSFPRLAGGPYEQYF
TRBV19,CASSIGGQVEAFF